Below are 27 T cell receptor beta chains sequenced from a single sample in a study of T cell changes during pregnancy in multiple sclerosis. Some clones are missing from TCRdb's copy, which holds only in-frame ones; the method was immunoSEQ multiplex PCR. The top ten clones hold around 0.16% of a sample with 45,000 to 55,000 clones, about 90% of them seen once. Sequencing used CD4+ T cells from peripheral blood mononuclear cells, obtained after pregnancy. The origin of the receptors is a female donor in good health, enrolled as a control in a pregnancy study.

The CDR3 DNA reads as TGTGCCTGGATGCGGGACAGGGCTGGAAACACCATATATTTT. It is translated as CAWMRDRAGNTIYF. This rearrangement joins TRBV30 to TRBJ1-3; 9 bases align to TRBD1. This CDR3 is 14 amino acids long. Germline CDR1 reads GTSNPN; CDR2 reads SVGIG (reference sequence). V gave up 4 bases and J gave up 2 bases; unmatched junction bases: 3.

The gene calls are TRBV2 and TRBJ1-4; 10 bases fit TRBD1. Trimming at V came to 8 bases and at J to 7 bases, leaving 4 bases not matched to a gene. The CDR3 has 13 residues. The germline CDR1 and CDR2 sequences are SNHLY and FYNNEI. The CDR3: CASDGTGVEKLFF. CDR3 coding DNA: TGTGCCAGCGACGGGACAGGGGTTGAAAAACTGTTTTTT. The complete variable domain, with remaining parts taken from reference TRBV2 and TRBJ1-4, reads EPEVTQTPSHQVTQMGQEVILRCVPISNHLYFYWYRQILGQKVEFLVSFYNNEISEKSEIFDDQFSVERPDGSNFTLKIRSTKLEDSAMYFCASDGTGVEKLFFGSGTQLSVL.

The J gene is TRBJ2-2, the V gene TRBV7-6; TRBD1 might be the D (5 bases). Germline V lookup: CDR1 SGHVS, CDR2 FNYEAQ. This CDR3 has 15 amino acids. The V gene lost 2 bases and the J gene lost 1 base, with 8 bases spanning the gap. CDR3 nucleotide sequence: TGTGCCAGCAGCTTATTAGGACAGAACACCGGGGAGCTGTTTTTT. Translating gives CASSLLGQNTGELFF.

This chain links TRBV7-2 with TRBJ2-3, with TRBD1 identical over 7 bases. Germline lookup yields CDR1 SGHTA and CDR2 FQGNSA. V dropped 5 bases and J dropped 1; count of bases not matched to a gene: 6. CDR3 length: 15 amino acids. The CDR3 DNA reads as TGTGCCAGCAGCGTAGAGGGGGCTGGCACAGATACGCAGTATTTT. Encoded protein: CASSVEGAGTDTQYF.

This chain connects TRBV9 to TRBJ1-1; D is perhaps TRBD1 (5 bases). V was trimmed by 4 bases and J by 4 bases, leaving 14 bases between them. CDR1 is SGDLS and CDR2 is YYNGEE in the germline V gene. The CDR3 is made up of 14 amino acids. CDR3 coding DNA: TGTGCCAGCAGCCAGGGAGGGGAGGGCACTGAAGCTTTCTTT. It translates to CASSQGGEGTEAFF.

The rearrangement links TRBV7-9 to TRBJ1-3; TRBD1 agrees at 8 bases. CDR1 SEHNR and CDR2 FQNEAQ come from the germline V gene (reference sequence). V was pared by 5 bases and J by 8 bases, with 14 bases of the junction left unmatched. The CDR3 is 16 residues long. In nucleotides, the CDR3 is TGTGCCAGCAGCCCCCCGGACAGGGTGGAGGTAGACACCATATATTTT. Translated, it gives CASSPPDRVEVDTIYF.

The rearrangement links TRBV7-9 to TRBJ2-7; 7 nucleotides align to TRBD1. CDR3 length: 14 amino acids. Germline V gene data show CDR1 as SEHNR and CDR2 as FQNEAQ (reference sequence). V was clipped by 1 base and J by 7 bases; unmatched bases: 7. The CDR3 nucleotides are TGTGCCAGCAGCTTAGGGGACAGCCTGGAAGAGCAGTACTTC. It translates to CASSLGDSLEEQYF. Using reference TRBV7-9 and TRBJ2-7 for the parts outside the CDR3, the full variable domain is DTGVSQNPRHKITKRGQNVTFRCDPISEHNRLYWYRQTLGQGPEFLTYFQNEAQLEKSRLLSDRFSAERPKGSFSTLEIQRTEQGDSAMYLCASSLGDSLEEQYFGPGTRLTVT.

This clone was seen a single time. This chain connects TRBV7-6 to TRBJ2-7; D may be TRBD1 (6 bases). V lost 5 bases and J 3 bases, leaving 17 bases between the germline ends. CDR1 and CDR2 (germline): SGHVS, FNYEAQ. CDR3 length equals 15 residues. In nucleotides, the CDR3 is TGTGCCAGCAGCGAGAGGCCCGACAGGCGCTACGAGCAGTACTTC. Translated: CASSERPDRRYEQYF.

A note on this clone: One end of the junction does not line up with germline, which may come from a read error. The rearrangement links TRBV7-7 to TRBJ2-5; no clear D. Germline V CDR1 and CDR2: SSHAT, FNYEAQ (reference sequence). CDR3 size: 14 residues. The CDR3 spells CASSPRLFSETQYF. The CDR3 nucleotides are TGTGCTAGCAGCCCCCGACTTTTTTCAGAGACCCAGTACTTC. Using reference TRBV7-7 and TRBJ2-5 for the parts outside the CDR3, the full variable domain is GAGVSQSPRYKVTKRGQDVTLRCDPISSHATLYWYQQALGQGPEFLTYFNYEAQPDKSGLPSDRFSAERPEGSISTLTIQRTEQRDSAMYRCASSPRLFSETQYFGPGTRLLVL.

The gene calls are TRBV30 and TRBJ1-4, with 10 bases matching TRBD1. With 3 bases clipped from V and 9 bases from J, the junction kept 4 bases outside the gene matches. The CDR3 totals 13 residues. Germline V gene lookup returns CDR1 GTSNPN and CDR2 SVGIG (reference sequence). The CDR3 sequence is CAWRGTGVKKLFF. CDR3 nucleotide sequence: TGTGCCTGGAGGGGGACAGGGGTGAAAAAACTGTTTTTT.

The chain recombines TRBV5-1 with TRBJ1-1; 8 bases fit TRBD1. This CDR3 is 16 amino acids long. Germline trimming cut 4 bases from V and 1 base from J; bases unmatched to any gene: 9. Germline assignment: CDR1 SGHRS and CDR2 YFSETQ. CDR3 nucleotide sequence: TGCGCCAGCAGCCGCACTACCGACAGGGGGAACACTGAAGCTTTCTTT. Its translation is CASSRTTDRGNTEAFF.

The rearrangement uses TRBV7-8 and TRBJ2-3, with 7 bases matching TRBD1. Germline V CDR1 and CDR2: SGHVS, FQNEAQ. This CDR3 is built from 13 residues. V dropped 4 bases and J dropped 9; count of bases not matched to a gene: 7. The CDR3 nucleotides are TGTGCCAGCAGCTCGGGACAGCCAGGGACGCAGTATTTT. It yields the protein CASSSGQPGTQYF.

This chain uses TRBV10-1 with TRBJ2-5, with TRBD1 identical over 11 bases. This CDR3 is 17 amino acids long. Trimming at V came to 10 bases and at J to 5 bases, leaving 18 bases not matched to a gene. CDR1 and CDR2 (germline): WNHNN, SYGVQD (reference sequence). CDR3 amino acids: CATTNRDRGLGWETQYF. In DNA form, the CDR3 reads TGCGCCACCACGAACCGGGACAGGGGGTTGGGATGGGAGACCCAGTACTTC.

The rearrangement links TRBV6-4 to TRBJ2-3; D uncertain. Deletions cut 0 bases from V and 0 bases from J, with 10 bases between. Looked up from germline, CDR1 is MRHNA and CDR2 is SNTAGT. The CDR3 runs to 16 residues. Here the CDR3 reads CASSDSIQTSTDTQYF. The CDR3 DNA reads TGTGCCAGCAGTGACTCGATTCAGACTAGCACAGATACGCAGTATTTT.

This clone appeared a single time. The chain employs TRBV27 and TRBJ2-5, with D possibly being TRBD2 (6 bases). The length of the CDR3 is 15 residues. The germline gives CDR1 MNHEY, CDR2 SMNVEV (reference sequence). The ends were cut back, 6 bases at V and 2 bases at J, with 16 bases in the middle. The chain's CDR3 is CASRRLVFGQETQYF. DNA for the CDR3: TGTGCCAGCAGACGACTAGTTTTCGGGCAAGAGACCCAGTACTTC.

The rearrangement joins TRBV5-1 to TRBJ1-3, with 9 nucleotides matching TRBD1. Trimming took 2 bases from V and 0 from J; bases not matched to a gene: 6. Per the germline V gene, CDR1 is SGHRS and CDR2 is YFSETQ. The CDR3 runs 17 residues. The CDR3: CASSLQGARLSGNTIYF. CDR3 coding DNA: TGCGCCAGCAGCTTACAGGGGGCCCGTCTCTCTGGAAACACCATATATTTT.

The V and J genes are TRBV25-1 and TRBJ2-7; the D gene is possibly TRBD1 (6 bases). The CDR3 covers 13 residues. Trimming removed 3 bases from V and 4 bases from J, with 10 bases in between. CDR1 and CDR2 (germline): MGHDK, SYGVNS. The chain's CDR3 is CASSEGHLYEQYF. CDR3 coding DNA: TGTGCCAGCAGTGAGGGACACTTATACGAGCAGTACTTC.

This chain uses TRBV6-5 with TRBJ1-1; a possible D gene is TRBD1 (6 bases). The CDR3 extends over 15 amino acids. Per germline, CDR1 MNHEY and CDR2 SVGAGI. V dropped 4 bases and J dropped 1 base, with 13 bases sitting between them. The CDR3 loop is CASSSFGQPNTEAFF. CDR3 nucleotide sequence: TGTGCCAGCAGTTCATTCGGACAGCCGAACACTGAAGCTTTCTTT.

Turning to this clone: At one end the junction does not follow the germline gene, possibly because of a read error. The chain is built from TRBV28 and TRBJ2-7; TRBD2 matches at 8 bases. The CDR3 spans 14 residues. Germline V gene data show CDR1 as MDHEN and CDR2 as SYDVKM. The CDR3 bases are TGTGCCAGCAGCCCCGGGACTAGGTCCTCCGAGCAGTACTTC. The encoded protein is CASSPGTRSSEQYF.

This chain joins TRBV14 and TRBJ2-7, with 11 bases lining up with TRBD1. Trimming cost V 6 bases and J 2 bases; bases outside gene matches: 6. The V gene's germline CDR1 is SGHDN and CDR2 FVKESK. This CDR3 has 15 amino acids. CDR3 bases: TGTGCCAGCAGGAAGTCGGGACAGGGGGCCTACGAGCAGTACTTC. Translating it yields CASRKSGQGAYEQYF.

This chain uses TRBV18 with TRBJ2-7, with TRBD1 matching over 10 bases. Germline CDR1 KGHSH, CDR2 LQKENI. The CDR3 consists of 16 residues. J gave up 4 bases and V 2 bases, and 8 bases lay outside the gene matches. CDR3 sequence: CASSPSRQGAYYEQYF. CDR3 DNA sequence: TGTGCCAGCTCACCATCTCGACAGGGGGCTTATTACGAGCAGTACTTC.

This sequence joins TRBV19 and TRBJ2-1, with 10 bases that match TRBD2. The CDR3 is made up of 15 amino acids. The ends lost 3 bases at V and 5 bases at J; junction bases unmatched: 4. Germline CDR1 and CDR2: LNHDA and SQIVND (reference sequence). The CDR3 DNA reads TGTGCCAGTAGTATCCCTAGCGGGGGAAACAATGAGCAGTTCTTC. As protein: CASSIPSGGNNEQFF.

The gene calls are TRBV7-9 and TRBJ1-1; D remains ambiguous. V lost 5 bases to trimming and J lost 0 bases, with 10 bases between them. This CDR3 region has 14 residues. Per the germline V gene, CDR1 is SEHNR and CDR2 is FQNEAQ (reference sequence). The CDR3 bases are TGTGCCAGCAGCACCGAACTCTTGAACACTGAAGCTTTCTTT. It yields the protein CASSTELLNTEAFF.

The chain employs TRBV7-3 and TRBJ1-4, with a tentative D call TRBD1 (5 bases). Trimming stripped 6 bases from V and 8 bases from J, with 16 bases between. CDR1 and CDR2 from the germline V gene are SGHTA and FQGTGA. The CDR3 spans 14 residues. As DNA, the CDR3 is TGTGCCAGCAGTCCCGGGGGGGTAGGGGAAAAACTGTTTTTT. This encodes CASSPGGVGEKLFF. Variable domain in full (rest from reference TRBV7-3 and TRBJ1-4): GAGVSQTPSNKVTEKGKYVELRCDPISGHTALYWYRQSLGQGPEFLIYFQGTGAADDSGLPNDRFFAVRPEGSVSTLKIQRTERGDSAVYLCASSPGGVGEKLFFGSGTQLSVL.

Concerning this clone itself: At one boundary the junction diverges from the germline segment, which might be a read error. The CDR3 DNA reads TGCGCCAGCAGCCAAGAGGTTTCGGGGGGTCGCTTCTTC. This codes for CASSQEVSGGRFF. The chain is built from TRBV4-3 and TRBJ1-2, with D perhaps TRBD1 (5 bases). This CDR3 comprises 13 residues. In germline, CDR1 is LGHNA, CDR2 YSLEER.

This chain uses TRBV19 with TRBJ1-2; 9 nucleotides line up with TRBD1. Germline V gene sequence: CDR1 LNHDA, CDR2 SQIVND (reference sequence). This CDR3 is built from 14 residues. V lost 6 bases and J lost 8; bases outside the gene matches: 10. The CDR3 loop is CASSNDRGSGGYTF. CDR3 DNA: TGTGCCAGTAGCAATGACAGGGGGTCGGGCGGCTACACCTTC.

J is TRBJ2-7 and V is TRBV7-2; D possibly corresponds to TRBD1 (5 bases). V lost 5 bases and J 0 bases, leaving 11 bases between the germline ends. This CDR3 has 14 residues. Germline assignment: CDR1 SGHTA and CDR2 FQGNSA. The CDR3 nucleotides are TGTGCCAGCAGCCGAGTAGGGGACTCCTACGAGCAGTACTTC. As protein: CASSRVGDSYEQYF.